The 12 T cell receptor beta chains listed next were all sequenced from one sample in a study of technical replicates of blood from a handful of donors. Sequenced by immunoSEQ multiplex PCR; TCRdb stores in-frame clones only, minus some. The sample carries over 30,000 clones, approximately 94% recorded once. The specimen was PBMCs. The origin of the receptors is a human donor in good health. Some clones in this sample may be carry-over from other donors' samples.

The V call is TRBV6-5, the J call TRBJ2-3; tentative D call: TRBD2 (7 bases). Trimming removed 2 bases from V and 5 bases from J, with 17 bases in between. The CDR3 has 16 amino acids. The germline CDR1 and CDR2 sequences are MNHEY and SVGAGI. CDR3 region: CASSYGAGEQGDTQYF. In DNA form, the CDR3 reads TGTGCCAGCAGTTACGGGGCGGGGGAACAGGGAGATACGCAGTATTTT.

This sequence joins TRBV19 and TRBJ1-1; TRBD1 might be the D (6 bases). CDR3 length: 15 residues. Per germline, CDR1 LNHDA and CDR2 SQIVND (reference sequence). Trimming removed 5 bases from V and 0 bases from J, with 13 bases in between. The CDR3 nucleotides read TGTGCCAGTAGTTCTGGGTACAGGGTGAACACTGAAGCTTTCTTT. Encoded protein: CASSSGYRVNTEAFF.

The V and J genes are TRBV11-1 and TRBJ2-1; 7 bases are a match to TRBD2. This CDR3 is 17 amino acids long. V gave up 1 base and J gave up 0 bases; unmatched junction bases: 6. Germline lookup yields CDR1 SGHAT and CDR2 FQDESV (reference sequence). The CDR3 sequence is CASSLVGTTLSYNEQFF. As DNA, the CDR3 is TGTGCCAGCAGCTTAGTGGGGACTACCCTCTCCTACAATGAGCAGTTCTTC.

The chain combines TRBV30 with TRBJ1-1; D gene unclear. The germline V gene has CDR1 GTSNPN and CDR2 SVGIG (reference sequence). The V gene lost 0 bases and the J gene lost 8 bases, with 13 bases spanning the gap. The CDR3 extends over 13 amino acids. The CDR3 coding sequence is TGTGCCTGGAGTGTACGAGGCGGTCGGGAAGCTTTCTTT. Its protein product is CAWSVRGGREAFF.

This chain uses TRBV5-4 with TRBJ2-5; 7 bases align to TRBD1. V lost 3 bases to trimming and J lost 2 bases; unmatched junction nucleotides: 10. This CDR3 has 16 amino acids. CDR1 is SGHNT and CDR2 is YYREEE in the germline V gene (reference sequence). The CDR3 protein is CASSSAERDRQETQYF. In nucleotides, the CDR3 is TGTGCCAGCAGCTCCGCCGAAAGGGACAGACAAGAGACCCAGTACTTC. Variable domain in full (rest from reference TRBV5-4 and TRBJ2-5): ETGVTQSPTHLIKTRGQQVTLRCSSQSGHNTVSWYQQALGQGPQFIFQYYREEENGRGNFPPRFSGLQFPNYSSELNVNALELDDSALYLCASSSAERDRQETQYFGPGTRLLVL.

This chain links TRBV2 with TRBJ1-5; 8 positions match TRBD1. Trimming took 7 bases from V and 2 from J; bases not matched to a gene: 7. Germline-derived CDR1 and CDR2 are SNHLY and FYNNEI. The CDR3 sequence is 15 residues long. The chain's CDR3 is CASTKDRAGNQPQHF. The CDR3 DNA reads TGTGCCAGCACCAAGGACAGGGCTGGCAATCAGCCCCAGCATTTT. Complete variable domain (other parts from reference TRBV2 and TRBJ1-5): EPEVTQTPSHQVTQMGQEVILRCVPISNHLYFYWYRQILGQKVEFLVSFYNNEISEKSEIFDDQFSVERPDGSNFTLKIRSTKLEDSAMYFCASTKDRAGNQPQHFGDGTRLSIL.

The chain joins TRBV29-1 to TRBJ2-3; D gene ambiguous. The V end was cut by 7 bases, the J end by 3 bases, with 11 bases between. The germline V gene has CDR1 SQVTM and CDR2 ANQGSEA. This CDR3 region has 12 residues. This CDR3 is CSALAPTDTQYF. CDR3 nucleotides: TGCAGCGCGTTAGCACCTACAGATACGCAGTATTTT.

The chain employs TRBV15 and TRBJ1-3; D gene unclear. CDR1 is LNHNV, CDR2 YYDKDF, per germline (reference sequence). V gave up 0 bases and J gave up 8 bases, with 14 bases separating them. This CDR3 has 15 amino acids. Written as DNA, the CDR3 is TGTGCCACCAGCAGAGATTATGAGGGCAGAGACACCATATATTTT. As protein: CATSRDYEGRDTIYF.

This chain's CDR3 is CASSQGTLTVNIQYF. The CDR3 DNA is TGCGCCAGCAGCCAAGGGACCCTGACAGTGAACATTCAGTACTTC. This chain links TRBV4-3 with TRBJ2-4; possibly TRBD1 for D (5 bases). Trimming left V 1 base short and J 7 bases short, with 14 bases between. CDR1 LGHNA and CDR2 YSLEER come from the germline V gene. CDR3 length equals 15 residues.

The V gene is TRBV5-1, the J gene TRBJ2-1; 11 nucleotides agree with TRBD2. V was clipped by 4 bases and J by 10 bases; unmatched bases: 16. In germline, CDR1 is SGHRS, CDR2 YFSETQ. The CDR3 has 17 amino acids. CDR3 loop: CASSGKPSGGPTVEQFF. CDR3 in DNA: TGCGCCAGCAGCGGCAAACCTAGCGGGGGGCCGACTGTAGAGCAGTTCTTC.

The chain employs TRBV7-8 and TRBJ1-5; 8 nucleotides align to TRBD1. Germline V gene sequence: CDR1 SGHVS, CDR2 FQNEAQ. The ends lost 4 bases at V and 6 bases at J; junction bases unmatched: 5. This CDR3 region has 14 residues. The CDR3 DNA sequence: TGTGCCAGCAGCTCGGGACAGGCAGGTCAGCCCCAGCATTTT. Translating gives CASSSGQAGQPQHF.

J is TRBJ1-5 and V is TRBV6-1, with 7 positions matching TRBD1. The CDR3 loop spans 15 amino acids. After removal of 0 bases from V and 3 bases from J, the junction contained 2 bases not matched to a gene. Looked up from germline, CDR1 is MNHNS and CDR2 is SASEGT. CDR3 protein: CASSEAGQPNQPQHF. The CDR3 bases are TGTGCCAGCAGTGAAGCGGGACAGCCCAATCAGCCCCAGCATTTT.